A selection of T cell receptor beta chains follows, all from one sample in a study of OX40 agonist ivuxolimab in advanced cancers. The data were produced by immunoSEQ multiplex PCR, yet TCRdb's version contains in-frame clones alone and is incomplete. The sample has about 69,000 clones; around 87% are singletons. This sample comprised CD4+ or CD8+ T cells sorted from blood, obtained in a trial of the OX40 agonist ivuxolimab. The receptors were sampled from an adult with an advanced solid tumor such as melanoma, head and neck, liver or kidney cancer. CDR3s include the opening cysteine and the closing phenylalanine or tryptophan. A D gene is named only where the DNA matches it firmly. Not all rows give a size; the values are once, few, many and, for expanded clones, a class.

size: medium-sized
J: TRBJ2-2
D: TRBD2
V: TRBV5-4
DNA: TGTGCCAGCAGACAGGGACTAGCGGGAGGGAACACCGGGGAGCTGTTTTTT
CDR3: CASRQGLAGGNTGELFF

size: -
J: TRBJ2-7
D: -
V: TRBV6-1
DNA: TGTGCCAGCAGTGAAGCGTGGGGCGGTGATTACGAGCAGTACTTC
CDR3: CASSEAWGGDYEQYF

size: -
J: TRBJ2-1
D: TRBD2
V: TRBV5-1
DNA: TGCGCCAGCAGCTTGGCCGGGAGGGGCGTTAATGAGCAGTTCTTC
CDR3: CASSLAGRGVNEQFF

size: -
J: TRBJ2-1
D: -
V: TRBV7-3
DNA: TGTGCCAGCAGCCAGGACAGAAACAATGAGCAGTTCTTC
CDR3: CASSQDRNNEQFF

size: -
J: TRBJ1-1
D: -
V: TRBV7-9
DNA: TGTGCCAGCAGCCCGGCCCTTGCTGAAGCTTTCTTT
CDR3: CASSPALAEAFF

size: -
J: TRBJ2-3
D: TRBD2
V: TRBV5-4
DNA: TGTGCCAGCAGCACCAGCGGGGGACGAGACACAGATACGCAGTATTTT
CDR3: CASSTSGGRDTDTQYF

size: few
J: TRBJ1-4
D: -
V: TRBV30
DNA: TGTGCCTGGAGTGTACTTCGTGAAAAACTGTTTTTT
CDR3: CAWSVLREKLFF

size: -
J: TRBJ1-1
D: TRBD1
V: TRBV6-5
DNA: TGTGCCAGCAGGACAGGGTTCGCTGAAGCTTTCTTT
CDR3: CASRTGFAEAFF

size: -
J: TRBJ1-3
D: -
V: TRBV9
DNA: TGTGCCAGCAGCGAGGGGCTAACTGGAAACACCATATATTTT
CDR3: CASSEGLTGNTIYF

size: once
J: TRBJ2-7
D: -
V: TRBV6-1
DNA: TGTGCCAGCAGTGAAGGGACGTCATACGAGCAGTACTTC
CDR3: CASSEGTSYEQYF

size: once
J: TRBJ1-2
D: -
V: TRBV11-2
DNA: TGTGCCAGCAGCTCCGCCTCGGGATCCCGGGGCTACACCTTC
CDR3: CASSSASGSRGYTF

size: -
J: TRBJ1-1
D: -
V: TRBV28
DNA: TGTGCCAGTCCCGGGAGGGGCTGGGGACGGGGAGATTCTGAAGCTTTCTTT
CDR3: CASPGRGWGRGDSEAFF

size: -
J: TRBJ1-4
D: TRBD1
V: TRBV15
DNA: TGTGCCACCAGCGGGGCAGGGGGTAATGAAAAACTGTTTTTT
CDR3: CATSGAGGNEKLFF

size: -
J: TRBJ2-5
D: TRBD1
V: TRBV19
DNA: TGTGCCAGTAGTATAGGAGGGGGCCCAGAGACCCAGTACTTC
CDR3: CASSIGGGPETQYF